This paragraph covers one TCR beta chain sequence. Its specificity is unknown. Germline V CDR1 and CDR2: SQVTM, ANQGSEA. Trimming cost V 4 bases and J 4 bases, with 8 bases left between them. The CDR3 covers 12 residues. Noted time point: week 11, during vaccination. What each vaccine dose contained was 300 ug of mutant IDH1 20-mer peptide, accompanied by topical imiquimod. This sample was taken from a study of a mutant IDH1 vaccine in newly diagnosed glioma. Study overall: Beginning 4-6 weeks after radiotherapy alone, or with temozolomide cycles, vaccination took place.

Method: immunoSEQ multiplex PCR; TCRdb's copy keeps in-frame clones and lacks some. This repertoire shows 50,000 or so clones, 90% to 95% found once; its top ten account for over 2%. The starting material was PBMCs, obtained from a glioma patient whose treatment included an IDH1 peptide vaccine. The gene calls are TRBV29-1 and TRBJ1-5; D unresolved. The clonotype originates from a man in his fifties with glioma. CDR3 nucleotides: TGCAGCGTTGGACAATCTAATCAGCCCCAGCATTTT. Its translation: CSVGQSNQPQHF. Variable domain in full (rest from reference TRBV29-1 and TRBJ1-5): SAVISQKPSRDICQRGTSLTIQCQVDSQVTMMFWYRQQPGQSLTLIATANQGSEATYESGFVIDKFPISRPNLTFSTLTVSNMSPEDSSIYLCSVGQSNQPQHFGDGTRLSIL.